Listed below are T cell receptor beta chains from one sample, sequenced in a study of blood T cell repertoires in COVID-19. Sequencing used immunoSEQ multiplex PCR; TCRdb keeps in-frame clones, though not all of them. The sample has about 150,000 clones, 60% to 80% seen once. The sequenced material came from peripheral blood. The receptors stem from a man aged 60-69 years who had recovered from COVID-19. The CDR3 runs from the conserved cysteine through the conserved F or W. Each record gives: J gene, clone size, D gene, V gene, CDR3 protein, CDR3 DNA. A D gene is named only where the DNA matches it firmly. Only some rows state a clone size, as once, few, many or a class for expanded clones.

>TRBJ1-5|.|.|TRBV1
CTSSQAASQDQPQHF
TGCACCAGCAGCCAGGCCGCCAGCCAGGATCAGCCCCAGCATTTT
>TRBJ1-1|.|.|TRBV7-2
CASSSNRDTEAFF
TGTGCCAGCAGCTCCAACAGGGACACTGAAGCTTTCTTT
>TRBJ1-1|few|.|TRBV6-1
CASSESGGRNRNTEAFF
TGTGCCAGCAGTGAAAGTGGAGGGAGGAACAGGAACACTGAAGCTTTCTTT
>TRBJ2-3|.|.|TRBV19
CASSTQTGTDTQYF
TGTGCCAGTAGTACCCAGACAGGCACAGATACGCAGTATTTT
>TRBJ1-1|few|.|TRBV5-1
CASSAAGDGSTEAFF
TGCGCCAGCAGCGCCGCAGGGGATGGTTCCACTGAAGCTTTCTTT
>TRBJ2-1|.|.|TRBV3-1/TRBV3-2
CASSQSYNEQFF
TGTGCCAGCAGCCAGTCATACAATGAGCAGTTCTTC
>TRBJ2-2|.|TRBD1|TRBV5-1
CASSRRDRGTTGELFF
TGCGCCAGCAGCCGCCGGGACAGGGGTACCACCGGGGAGCTGTTTTTT
>TRBJ2-2|.|TRBD1|TRBV11-3
CASSLYRWTGNTGELFF
TGTGCCAGCAGCTTATATCGGTGGACAGGGAACACCGGGGAGCTGTTTTTT
>TRBJ1-5|.|.|TRBV20-1
CSATDWAARYSNQPQHF
TGCAGTGCTACTGACTGGGCAGCCCGCTATAGCAATCAGCCCCAGCATTTT
>TRBJ2-7|.|TRBD1|TRBV7-2
CASSRNKGQGTEQYF
TGTGCCAGCAGCCGCAATAAGGGACAGGGAACCGAGCAGTACTTC
>TRBJ1-1|.|TRBD1|TRBV11-2
CASSPEQGRTTEAFF
TGTGCCAGCAGCCCCGAACAGGGGAGGACGACTGAAGCTTTCTTT
>TRBJ1-2|.|.|TRBV19
CASSPLGEGSRGYTF
TGTGCCAGTAGTCCCCTGGGGGAGGGGTCGAGAGGCTACACCTTC
>TRBJ2-3|.|TRBD2|TRBV7-9
CARSSGGAGTDTQYF
TGTGCCAGATCTAGCGGGGGGGCTGGCACAGATACGCAGTATTTT
>TRBJ1-1|few|TRBD1|TRBV5-1
CASSFTGGGNTEAFF
TGCGCCAGCAGCTTCACAGGGGGCGGGAACACTGAAGCTTTCTTT
>TRBJ2-7|.|.|TRBV7-3
CASSQIPGAGEQYF
TGTGCCAGCAGCCAAATCCCGGGAGCCGGAGAGCAGTACTTC
>TRBJ1-6|.|.|TRBV5-1
CASSTGHRDNSPLHF
TGCGCCAGCAGCACCGGACACCGGGATAATTCACCCCTCCACTTT
>TRBJ1-4|.|.|TRBV4-3
CASSQEDRNNEKLFF
TGCGCCAGCAGCCAGGAAGACAGGAATAATGAAAAACTGTTTTTT
>TRBJ2-5|once|TRBD2|TRBV11-3
CASSPSGTSGQETQYF
TGTGCCAGCAGTCCGTCCGGGACTAGCGGCCAAGAGACCCAGTACTTC
>TRBJ2-7|.|.|TRBV5-1
CASSFDQGNYEQYF
TGCGCCAGCAGCTTCGATCAGGGCAACTACGAGCAGTACTTC
>TRBJ2-1|.|TRBD2|TRBV6-2/TRBV6-3
CASSPAGLAGKQFF
TGTGCCAGCAGTCCCGCCGGGCTAGCGGGGAAGCAGTTCTTC
>TRBJ1-2|.|.|TRBV2
CASSDYYGYTF
TGTGCCAGCAGTGACTACTATGGCTACACCTTC
>TRBJ2-7|.|.|TRBV28
CASSPDGGPYEQYF
TGTGCCAGCAGTCCCGACGGGGGGCCCTACGAGCAGTACTTC
>TRBJ2-2|.|.|TRBV27
CASSFTHNTGELFF
TGTGCCAGCAGTTTTACACATAACACCGGGGAGCTGTTTTTT
>TRBJ2-2|.|TRBD1|TRBV29-1
CSAPGQGANTGELFF
TGCAGCGCCCCGGGACAGGGGGCGAACACCGGGGAGCTGTTTTTT